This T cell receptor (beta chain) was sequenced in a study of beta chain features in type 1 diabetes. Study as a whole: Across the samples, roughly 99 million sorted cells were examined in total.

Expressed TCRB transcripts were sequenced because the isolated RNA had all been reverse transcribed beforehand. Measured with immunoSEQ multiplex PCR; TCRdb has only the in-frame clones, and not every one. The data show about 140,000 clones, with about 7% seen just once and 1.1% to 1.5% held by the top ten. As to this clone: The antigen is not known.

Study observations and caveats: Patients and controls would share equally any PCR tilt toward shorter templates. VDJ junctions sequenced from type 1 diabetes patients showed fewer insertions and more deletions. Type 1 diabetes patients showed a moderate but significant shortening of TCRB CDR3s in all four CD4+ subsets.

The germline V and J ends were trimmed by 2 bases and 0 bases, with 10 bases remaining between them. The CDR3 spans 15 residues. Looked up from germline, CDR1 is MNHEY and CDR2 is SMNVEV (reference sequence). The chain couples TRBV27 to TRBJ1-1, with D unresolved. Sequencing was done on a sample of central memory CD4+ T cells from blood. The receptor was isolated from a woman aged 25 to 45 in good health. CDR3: CASSLTPGLNTEAFF. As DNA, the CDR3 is TGTGCCAGCAGTTTAACCCCGGGATTGAACACTGAAGCTTTCTTT.